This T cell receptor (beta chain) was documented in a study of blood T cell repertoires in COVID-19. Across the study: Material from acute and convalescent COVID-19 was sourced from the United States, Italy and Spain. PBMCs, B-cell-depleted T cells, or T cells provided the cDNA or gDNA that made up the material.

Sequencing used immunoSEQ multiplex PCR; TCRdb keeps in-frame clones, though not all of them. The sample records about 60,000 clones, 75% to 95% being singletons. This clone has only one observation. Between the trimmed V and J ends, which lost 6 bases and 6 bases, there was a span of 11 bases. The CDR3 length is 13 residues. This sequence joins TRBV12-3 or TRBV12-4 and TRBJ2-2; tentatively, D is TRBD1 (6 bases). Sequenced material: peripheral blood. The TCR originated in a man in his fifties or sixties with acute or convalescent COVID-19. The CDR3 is CASRLTGSGELFF. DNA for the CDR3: TGTGCCAGCAGACTTACAGGGTCCGGGGAGCTGTTTTTT.